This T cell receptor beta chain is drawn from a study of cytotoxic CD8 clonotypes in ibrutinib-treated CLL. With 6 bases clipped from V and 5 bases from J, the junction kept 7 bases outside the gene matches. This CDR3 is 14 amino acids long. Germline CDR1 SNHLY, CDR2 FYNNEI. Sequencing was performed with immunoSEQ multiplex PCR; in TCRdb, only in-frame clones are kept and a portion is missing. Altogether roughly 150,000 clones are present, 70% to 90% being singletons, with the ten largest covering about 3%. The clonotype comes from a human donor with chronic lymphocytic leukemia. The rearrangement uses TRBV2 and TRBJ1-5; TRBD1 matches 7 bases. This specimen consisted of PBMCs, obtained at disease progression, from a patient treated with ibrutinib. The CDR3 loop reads CASRKETGYQPQHF. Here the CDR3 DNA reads TGTGCCAGCAGGAAGGAGACAGGGTATCAGCCCCAGCATTTT.